This TCR beta chain was observed in a study of T cells in localized non-small cell lung cancer (dated by TCRdb to between 2020 and 2021). A note on the overall study: The study examined T cell repertoires in 200 to 300 patients with early-stage NSCLC and compared tumors with uninvolved tumor-adjacent lungs. Of the NSCLC patients, approximately 130 were male and approximately 110 were female, and the mean age was roughly 61 years. All 230 or so NSCLC patients in the cohort were treatment-naive and had localized lung tumors that were resected.

At diagnosis, tumor, uninvolved tumor-adjacent lung and peripheral blood were collected and then preserved as a mix of FFPE and fresh-frozen material. For TCR repertoire profiling, the blood samples were analyzed as peripheral blood mononuclear cells. Overall study results and their limits: Multi-region tumor sequencing was not performed, so intratumor heterogeneity could not be excluded. Of the top 100 tumor clones, a median of roughly 53 were detected in paired uninvolved adjacent lung; about 26 were also among that lung's top 100. Because the study design was exploratory, TCR variables were selected using unadjusted p-values without false-discovery rate correction. Uninvolved tumor-adjacent lung showed the highest T cell clonality, higher than tumor, which suggests more focused antigenic responses in the adjacent lung. Longer overall survival was associated with higher T cell density in blood, whereas shorter survival was associated with higher clonality in adjacent lung.

The immunoSEQ Assay was used to sequence TCR beta CDR3 regions from DNA. In the original analysis: T cell density was computed as TCR beta template counts normalized to usable DNA estimated by amplifying housekeeping genes. Richness was estimated using the preseqR package, with extrapolation to 400,000 templates for PBMC samples and to 120,000 templates for tissue samples. Clonality was taken to be one minus Pielou's evenness. Tissue-enriched TCRs were identified by differential abundance testing using productive amino-acid clonotypes, minimum total count 5 and alpha 0.1. The Jaccard Index and the Morisita Overlap Index were used to measure repertoire overlap between compartments. GLIPH grouped TCR beta CDR3s together with public tetramer-defined viral CDR3s, and a viral motif had to include at least three viral sequences and also show V-gene enrichment. TCRdb obtained this table from immuneACCESS and retained in-frame rearrangements with V and J assigned. These tables miss some clones; where compared with another copy, unresolved V genes account for less than half of the shortfall, and the remainder is unexplained. V and J calls and clone size are those listed in that table; D and trimming were worked out from the DNA. Recorded for this sample are about 39,000 clones; around 75% of them occurred a single time. 30% to 35% of the sample is taken by the ten largest.

Counted from cysteine to phenylalanine, this CDR3 has 13 amino acids. The CDR3 DNA has 39 bases and is translated from base 1. CDR1 is given as SGHTA and CDR2 as FQGNSA, both from the germline V gene. From V the trimming removes 6 bases and from J it removes 6 bases, while the gene matches leave 5 bases of the junction unaccounted for. To note about this clone: Its cognate antigen has yet to be identified. No much larger clone is present one base from it, and per-base qualities are unavailable.

The chain is assembled from TRBV7-2 and TRBJ2-3; 8 bases in the middle match TRBD2. Sequencing used PBMCs, obtained before any cancer treatment. The TCR sequence derives from a woman aged 40-69 years with stage II squamous cell lung carcinoma. The DNA sequence is TGTGCCAGCAGGAGGGCTAGCGGGGATACGCAGTATTTT. Translated, it reads CASRRASGDTQYF.